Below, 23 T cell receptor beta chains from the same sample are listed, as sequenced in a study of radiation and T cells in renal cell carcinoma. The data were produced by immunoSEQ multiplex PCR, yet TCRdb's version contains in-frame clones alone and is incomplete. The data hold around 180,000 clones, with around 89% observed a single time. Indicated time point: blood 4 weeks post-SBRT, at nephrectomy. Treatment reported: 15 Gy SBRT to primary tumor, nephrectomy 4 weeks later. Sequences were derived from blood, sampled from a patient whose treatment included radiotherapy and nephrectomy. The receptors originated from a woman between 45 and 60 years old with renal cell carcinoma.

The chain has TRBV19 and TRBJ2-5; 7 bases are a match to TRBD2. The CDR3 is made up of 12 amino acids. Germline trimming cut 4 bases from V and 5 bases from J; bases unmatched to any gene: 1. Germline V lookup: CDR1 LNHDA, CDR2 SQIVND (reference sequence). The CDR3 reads CASSRRGETQYF. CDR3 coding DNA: TGTGCCAGTAGTAGGCGGGGGGAGACCCAGTACTTC.

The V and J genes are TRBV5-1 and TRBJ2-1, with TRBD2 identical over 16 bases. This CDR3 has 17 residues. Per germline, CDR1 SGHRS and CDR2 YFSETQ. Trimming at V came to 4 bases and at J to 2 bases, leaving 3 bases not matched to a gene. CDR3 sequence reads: CASSAGTSGGAYNEQFF. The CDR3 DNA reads TGCGCCAGCAGCGCCGGGACTAGCGGGGGGGCCTACAATGAGCAGTTCTTC.

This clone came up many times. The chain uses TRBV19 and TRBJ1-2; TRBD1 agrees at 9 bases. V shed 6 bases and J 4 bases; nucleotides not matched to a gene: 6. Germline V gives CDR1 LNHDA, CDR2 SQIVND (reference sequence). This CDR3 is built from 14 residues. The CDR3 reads CASRAGTGLYGYTF. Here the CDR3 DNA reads TGTGCCAGTAGGGCCGGGACAGGGCTCTATGGCTACACCTTC.

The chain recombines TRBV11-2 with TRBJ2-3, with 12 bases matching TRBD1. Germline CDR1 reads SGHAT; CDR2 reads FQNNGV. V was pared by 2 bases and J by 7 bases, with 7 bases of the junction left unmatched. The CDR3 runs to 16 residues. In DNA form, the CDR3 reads TGTGCCAGCAGCTTAAACCCGGGACAGGGGGCAAATACGCAGTATTTT. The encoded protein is CASSLNPGQGANTQYF.

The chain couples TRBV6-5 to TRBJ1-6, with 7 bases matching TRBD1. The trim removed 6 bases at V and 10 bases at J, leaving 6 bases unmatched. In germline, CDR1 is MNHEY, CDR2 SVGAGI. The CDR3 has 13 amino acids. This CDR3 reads CASRGRGRSPLHF. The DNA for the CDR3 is TGTGCCAGCAGGGGCAGGGGGAGGTCACCCCTCCACTTT.

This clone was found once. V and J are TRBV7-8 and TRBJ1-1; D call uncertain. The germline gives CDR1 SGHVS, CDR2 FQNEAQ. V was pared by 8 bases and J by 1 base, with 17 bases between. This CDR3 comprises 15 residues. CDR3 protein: CASSLRRGTNTEAFF. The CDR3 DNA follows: TGTGCCAGCTCTCTGCGGCGGGGTACGAACACTGAAGCTTTCTTT.

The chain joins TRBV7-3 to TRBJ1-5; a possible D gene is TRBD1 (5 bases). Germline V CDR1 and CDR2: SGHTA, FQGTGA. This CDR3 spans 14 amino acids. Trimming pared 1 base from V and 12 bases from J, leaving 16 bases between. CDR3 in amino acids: CASSLSRENRNQHF. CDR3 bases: TGTGCCAGCAGCTTAAGTCGGGAAAACAGGAACCAGCATTTT.

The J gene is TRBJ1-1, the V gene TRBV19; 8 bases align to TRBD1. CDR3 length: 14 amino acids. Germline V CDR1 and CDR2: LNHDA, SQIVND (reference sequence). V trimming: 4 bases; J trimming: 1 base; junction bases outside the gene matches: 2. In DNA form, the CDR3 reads TGTGCCAGTAGTACAGGGGGCCGGAACACTGAAGCTTTCTTT. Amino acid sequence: CASSTGGRNTEAFF. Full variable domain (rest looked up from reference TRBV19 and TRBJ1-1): DGGITQSPKYLFRKEGQNVTLSCEQNLNHDAMYWYRQDPGQGLRLIYYSQIVNDFQKGDIAEGYSVSREKKESFPLTVTSAQKNPTAFYLCASSTGGRNTEAFFGQGTRLTVV.

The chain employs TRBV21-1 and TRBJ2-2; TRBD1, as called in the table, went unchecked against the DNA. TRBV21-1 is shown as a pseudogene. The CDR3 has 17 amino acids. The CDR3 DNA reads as TGTGCCAGCAGCAAAGACGAGGGAACAGGGGAGACCGGGGAGCTGTTTTTT. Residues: CASSKDEGTGETGELFF.

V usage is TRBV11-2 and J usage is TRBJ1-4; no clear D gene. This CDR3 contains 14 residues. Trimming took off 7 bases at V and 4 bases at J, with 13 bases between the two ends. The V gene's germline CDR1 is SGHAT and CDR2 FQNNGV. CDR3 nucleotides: TGTGCCAGCAAAGGTCAGGCCATTAATGAAAAACTGTTTTTT. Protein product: CASKGQAINEKLFF.

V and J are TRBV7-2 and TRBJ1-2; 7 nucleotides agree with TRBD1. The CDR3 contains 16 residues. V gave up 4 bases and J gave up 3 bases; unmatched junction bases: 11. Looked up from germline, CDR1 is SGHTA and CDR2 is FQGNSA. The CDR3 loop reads CASSYRQGLGDYGYTF. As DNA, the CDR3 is TGTGCCAGCAGCTACCGACAGGGTTTAGGGGACTATGGCTACACCTTC.

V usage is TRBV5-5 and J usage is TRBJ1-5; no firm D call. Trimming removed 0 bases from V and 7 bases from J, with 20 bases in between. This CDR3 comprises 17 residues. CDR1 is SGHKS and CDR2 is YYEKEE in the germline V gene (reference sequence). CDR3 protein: CASSLGAGGSIRQPQHF. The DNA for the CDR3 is TGTGCCAGCAGCTTGGGGGCAGGAGGATCCATCCGGCAGCCCCAGCATTTT.

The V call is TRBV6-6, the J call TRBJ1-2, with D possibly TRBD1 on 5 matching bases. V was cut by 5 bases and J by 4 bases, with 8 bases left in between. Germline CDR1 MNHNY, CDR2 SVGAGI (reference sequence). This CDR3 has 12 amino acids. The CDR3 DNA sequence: TGTGCCAGCAGTGGCGACAGCTATGGCTACACCTTC. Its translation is CASSGDSYGYTF.

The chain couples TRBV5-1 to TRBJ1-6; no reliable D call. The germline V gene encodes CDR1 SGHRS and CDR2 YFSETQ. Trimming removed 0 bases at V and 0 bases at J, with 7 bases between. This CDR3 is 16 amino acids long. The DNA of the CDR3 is TGCGCCAGCAGCTTGGACGGAAACTCCTATAATTCACCCCTCCACTTT. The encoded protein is CASSLDGNSYNSPLHF.

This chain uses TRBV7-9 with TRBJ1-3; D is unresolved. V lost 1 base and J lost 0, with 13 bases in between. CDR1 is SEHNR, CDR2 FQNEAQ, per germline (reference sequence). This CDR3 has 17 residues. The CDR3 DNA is TGTGCCAGCAGCTTAGAAGGACGGATCGACTCTGGAAACACCATATATTTT. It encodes CASSLEGRIDSGNTIYF.

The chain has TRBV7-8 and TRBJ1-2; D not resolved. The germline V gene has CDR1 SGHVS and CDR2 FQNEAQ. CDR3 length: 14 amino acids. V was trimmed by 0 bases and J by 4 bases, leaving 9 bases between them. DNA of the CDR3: TGTGCCAGCAGCTTAGCTTCAGGAGCCTATGGCTACACCTTC. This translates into CASSLASGAYGYTF. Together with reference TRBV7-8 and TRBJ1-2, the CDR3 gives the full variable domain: GAGVSQSPRYKVAKRGQDVALRCDPISGHVSLFWYQQALGQGPEFLTYFQNEAQLDKSGLPSDRFFAERPEGSVSTLKIQRTQQEDSAVYLCASSLASGAYGYTFGSGTRLTVV.

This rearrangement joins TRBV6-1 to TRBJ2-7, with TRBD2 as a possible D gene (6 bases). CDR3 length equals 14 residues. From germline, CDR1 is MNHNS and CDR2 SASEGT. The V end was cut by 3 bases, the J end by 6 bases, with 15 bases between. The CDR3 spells CASSDRVGAGEQYF. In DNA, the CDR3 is TGTGCCAGCAGTGACAGGGTCGGAGCGGGCGAGCAGTACTTC.

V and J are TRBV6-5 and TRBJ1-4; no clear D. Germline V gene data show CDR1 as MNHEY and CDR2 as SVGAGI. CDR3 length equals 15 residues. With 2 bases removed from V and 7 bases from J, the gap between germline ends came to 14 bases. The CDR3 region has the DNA TGTGCCAGCAGTTACGATCAAACCTGGGGTGAAAAACTGTTTTTT. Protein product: CASSYDQTWGEKLFF.

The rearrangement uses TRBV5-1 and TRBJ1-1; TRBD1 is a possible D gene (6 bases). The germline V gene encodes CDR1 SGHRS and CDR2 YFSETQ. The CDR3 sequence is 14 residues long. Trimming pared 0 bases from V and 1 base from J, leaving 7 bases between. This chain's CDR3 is CASSLADRNTEAFF. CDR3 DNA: TGCGCCAGCAGCTTGGCGGACAGGAACACTGAAGCTTTCTTT.

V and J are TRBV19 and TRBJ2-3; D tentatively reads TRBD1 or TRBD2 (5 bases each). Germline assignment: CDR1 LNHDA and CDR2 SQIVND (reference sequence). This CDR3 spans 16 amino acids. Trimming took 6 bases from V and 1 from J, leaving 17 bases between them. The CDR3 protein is CASSIGGRGGTDTQYF. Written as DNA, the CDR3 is TGTGCCAGTAGCATCGGAGGCCGAGGGGGCACAGATACGCAGTATTTT.

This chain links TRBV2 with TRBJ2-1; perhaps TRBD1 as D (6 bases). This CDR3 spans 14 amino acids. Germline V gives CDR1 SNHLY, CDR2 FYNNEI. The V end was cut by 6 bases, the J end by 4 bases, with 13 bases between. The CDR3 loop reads CASRGRGTYNEQFF. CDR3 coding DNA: TGTGCCAGCAGGGGAAGAGGGACATACAATGAGCAGTTCTTC.

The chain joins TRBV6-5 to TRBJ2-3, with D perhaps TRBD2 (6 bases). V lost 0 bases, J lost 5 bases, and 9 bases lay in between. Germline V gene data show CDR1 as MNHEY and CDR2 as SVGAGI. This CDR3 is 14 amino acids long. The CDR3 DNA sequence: TGTGCCAGCAGTTACTCACCCGGGAGAGATACGCAGTATTTT. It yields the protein CASSYSPGRDTQYF.

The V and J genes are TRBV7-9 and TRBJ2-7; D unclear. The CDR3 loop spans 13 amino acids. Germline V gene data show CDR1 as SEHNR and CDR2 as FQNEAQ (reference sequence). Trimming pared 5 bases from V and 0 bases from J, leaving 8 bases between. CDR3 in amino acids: CASSRTVSYEQYF. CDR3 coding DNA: TGTGCCAGCAGCAGGACGGTCTCCTACGAGCAGTACTTC. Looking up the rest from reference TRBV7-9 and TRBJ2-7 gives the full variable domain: DTGVSQNPRHKITKRGQNVTFRCDPISEHNRLYWYRQTLGQGPEFLTYFQNEAQLEKSRLLSDRFSAERPKGSFSTLEIQRTEQGDSAMYLCASSRTVSYEQYFGPGTRLTVT.